This T cell receptor (beta chain) was identified in a study of blood T cell repertoires in COVID-19. Study at large: COVID-19 samples, acute and convalescent, were from the United States, Italy and Spain. PBMCs, B-cell-depleted T cells, or T cells provided the cDNA or gDNA that made up the material.

V lost 4 bases to trimming and J lost 4 bases, with 13 bases between them. The CDR3 runs to 15 residues. Germline V gives CDR1 SGHDN, CDR2 FVKESK. As handled by the study authors: From reference gene primer amplification, estimates of nucleated cell counts were derived. Sequencing was performed with immunoSEQ multiplex PCR; in TCRdb, only in-frame clones are kept and a portion is missing. The DNA was the basis for D and trimming; V, J and clone size are from that table. The sample contains about 46,000 clones, around 87% of which appear only once. Sequenced material: peripheral blood. This rearrangement joins TRBV14 to TRBJ1-4; D is perhaps TRBD1 (5 bases). This clonotype was obtained from a human donor in a cohort sampled during active COVID-19. The DNA for the CDR3 is TGTGCCAGCAGCCTCGGACGGGGGGGTAATGAAAAACTGTTTTTT. It translates to CASSLGRGGNEKLFF.